This record concerns one T cell receptor beta chain sequence. The antigen is undetermined. This entry comes from a study of chemoradiotherapy in HPV16-positive cancers. Study-level information: Candidate HPV-specific clones and shared TCR motifs came from a couple of HPV16-positive patients. The study's findings and limits: Candidate HPV-specific clones and E7-related TCR motifs grew in tumor during treatment. Functional assays defining HPV-specific T cells used only two HPV16-positive patients. Better recurrence-free survival went with HPV-responsive T-cell expansion in HPV16-positive patients.

Measured with immunoSEQ multiplex PCR; TCRdb has only the in-frame clones, and not every one. The table has 5,500 to 7,500 clones, approximately 86% seen once. The sequencing here drew on tumor tissue, taken from a patient who underwent chemoradiotherapy. This sequence was found in a human donor with HPV-associated anogenital cancer.

The CDR3 region is CASSLASGAAKNIQYF. In DNA form, the CDR3 reads TGCGCCAGCAGCTTGGCCTCCGGGGCCGCCAAAAACATTCAGTACTTC. The rearrangement links TRBV5-1 to TRBJ2-4; possibly TRBD1 or TRBD2 for D (5 bases each). Germline V gives CDR1 SGHRS, CDR2 YFSETQ. This CDR3 spans 16 amino acids. Trimming took 0 bases from V and 1 from J, leaving 11 bases between them. The variable domain in full, completed from reference TRBV5-1 and TRBJ2-4, reads KAGVTQTPRYLIKTRGQQVTLSCSPISGHRSVSWYQQTPGQGLQFLFEYFSETQRNKGNFPGRFSGRQFSNSRSEMNVSTLELGDSALYLCASSLASGAAKNIQYFGAGTRLSVL.